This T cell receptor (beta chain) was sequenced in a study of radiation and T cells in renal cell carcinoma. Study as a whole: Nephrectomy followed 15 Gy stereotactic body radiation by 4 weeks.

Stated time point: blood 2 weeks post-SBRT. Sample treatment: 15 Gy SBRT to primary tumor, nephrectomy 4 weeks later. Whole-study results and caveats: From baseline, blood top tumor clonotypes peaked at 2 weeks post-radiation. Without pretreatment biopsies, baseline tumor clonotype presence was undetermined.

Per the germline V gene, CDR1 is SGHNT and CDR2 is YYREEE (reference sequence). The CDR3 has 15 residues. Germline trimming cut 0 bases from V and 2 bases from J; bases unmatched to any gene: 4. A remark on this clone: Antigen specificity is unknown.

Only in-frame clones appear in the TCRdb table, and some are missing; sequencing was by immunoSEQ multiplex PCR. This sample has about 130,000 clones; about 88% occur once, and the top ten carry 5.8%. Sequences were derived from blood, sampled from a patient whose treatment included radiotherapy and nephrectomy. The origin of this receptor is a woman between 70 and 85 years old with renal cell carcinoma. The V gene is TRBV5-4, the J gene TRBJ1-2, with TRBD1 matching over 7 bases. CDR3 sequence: CASSLEGARNYGYTF. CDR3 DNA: TGTGCCAGCAGCTTGGAGGGGGCGCGAAACTATGGCTACACCTTC.